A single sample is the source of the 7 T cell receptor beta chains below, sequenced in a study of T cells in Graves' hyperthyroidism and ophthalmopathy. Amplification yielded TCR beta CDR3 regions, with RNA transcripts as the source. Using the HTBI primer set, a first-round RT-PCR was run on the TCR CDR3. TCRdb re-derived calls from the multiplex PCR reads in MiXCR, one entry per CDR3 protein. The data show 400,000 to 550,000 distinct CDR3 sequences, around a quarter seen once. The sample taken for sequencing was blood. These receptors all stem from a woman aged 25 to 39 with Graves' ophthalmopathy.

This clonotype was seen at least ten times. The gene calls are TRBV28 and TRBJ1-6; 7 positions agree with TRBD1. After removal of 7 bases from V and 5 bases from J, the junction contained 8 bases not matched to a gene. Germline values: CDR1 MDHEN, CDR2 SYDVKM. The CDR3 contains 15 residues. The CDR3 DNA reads TGTGCCAGCAACCTCGGACAGGTCCATAATTCACCCCTCCACTTT. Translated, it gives CASNLGQVHNSPLHF.

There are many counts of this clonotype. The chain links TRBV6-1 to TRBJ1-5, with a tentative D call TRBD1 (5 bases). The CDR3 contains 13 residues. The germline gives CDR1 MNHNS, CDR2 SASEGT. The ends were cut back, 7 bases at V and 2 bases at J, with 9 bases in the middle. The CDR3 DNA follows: TGTGCCAGCACCGAAGGGGGCAATCAGCCCCAGCATTTT. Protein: CASTEGGNQPQHF.

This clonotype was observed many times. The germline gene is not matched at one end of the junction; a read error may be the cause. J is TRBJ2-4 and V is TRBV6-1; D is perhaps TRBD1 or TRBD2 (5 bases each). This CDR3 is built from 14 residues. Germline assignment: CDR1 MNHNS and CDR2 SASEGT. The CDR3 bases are TGTGCCAGCAGTATCGGGGCACCGAGAGACATTAAGTACTTC. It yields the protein CASSIGAPRDIKYF.

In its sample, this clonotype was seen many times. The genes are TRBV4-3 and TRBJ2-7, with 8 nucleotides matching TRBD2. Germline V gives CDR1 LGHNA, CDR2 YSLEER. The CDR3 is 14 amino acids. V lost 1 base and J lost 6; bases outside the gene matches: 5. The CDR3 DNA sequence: TGCGCCAGCAGCCAAGTTAGCGGGGTAGGCGAGCAGTACTTC. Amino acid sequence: CASSQVSGVGEQYF.

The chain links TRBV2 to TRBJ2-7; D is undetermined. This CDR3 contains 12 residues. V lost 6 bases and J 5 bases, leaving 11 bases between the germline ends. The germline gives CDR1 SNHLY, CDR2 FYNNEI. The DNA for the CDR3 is TGTGCCAGCAGGGAAAAGGGTCACGAGCAGTACTTC. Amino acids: CASREKGHEQYF.

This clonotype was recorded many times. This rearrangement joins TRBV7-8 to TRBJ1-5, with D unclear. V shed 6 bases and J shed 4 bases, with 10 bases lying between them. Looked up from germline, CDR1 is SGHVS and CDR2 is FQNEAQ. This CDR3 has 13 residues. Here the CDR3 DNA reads TGTGCCAGCAGTTCCACAGAGAATCAGCCCCAGCATTTT. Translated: CASSSTENQPQHF.

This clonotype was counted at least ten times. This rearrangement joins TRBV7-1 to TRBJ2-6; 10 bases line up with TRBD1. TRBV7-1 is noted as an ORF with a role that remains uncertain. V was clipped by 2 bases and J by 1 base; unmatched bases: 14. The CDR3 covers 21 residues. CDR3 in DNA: TGTGCCAGCAGCTCACCTCAAAAGACAGGGGGCGCGAAGTCTGGGGCCAACGTCCTGACTTTC. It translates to CASSSPQKTGGAKSGANVLTF.